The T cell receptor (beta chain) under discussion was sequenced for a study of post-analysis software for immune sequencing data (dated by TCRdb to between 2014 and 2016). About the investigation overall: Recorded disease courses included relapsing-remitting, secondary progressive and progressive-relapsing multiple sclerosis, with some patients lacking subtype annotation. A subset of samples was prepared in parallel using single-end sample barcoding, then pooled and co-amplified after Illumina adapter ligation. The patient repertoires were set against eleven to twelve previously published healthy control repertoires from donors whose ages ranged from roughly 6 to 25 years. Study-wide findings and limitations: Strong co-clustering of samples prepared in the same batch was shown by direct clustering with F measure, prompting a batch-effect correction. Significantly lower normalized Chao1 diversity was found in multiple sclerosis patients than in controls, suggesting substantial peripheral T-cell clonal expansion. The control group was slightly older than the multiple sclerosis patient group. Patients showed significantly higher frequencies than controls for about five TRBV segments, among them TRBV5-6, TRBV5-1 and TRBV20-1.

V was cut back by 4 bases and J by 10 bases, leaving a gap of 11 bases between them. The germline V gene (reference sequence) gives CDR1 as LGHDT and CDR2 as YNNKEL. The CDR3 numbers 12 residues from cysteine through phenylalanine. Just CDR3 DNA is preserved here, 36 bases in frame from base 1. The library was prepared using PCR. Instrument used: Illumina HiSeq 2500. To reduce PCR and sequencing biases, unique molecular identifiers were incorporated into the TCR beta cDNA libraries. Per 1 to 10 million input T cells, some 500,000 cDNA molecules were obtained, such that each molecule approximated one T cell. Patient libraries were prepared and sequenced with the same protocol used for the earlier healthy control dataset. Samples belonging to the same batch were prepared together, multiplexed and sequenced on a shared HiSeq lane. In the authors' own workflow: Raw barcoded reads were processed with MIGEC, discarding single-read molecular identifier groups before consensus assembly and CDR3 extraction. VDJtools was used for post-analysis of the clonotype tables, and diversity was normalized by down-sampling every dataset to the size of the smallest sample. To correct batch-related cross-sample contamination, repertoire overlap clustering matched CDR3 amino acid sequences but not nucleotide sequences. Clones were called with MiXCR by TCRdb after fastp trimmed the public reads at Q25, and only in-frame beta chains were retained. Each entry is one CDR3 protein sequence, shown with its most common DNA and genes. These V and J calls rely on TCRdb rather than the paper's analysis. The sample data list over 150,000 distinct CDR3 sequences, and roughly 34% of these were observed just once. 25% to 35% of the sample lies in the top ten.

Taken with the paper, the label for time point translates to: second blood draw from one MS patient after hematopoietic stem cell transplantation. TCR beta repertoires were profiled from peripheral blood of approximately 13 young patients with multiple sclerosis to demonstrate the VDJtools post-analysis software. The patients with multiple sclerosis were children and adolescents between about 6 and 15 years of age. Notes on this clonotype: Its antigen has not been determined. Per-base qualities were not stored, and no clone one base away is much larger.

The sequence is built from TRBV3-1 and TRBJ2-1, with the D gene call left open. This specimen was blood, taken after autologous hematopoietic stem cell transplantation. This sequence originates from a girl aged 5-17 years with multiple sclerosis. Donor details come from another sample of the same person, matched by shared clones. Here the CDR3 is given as CASSLFKGEQFF. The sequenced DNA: TGTGCCAGCAGCCTGTTTAAAGGGGAGCAGTTCTTC.